The present T cell receptor (beta chain) was sequenced within a study of CD8+ T cells in alopecia areata. Study at large: Tofacitinib lasted 6 to 18 months, then 6 months off drug.

This CDR3 spans 14 amino acids. Trimming shortened V by 3 bases and J by 2 bases, and 8 bases separated the two germline ends. Germline CDR1 reads SGHVS; CDR2 reads FNYEAQ. This clone was seen more than once but under ten times. Its antigen is as yet unknown. Whole-study results and caveats: Possibly as an HLA-related effect, TCR sharing across patients appeared less clear than in mice.

Extraction of RNA preceded its reverse transcription into cDNA, which served as the sequencing template. Libraries were prepared by immunoSEQ multiplex PCR; TCRdb keeps only in-frame clonotypes and omits some of them. The sample comprises 150,000 to 200,000 clones, about 55% of which are singletons, and 11% rests with the top ten. Treatment noted: oral pan-JAK inhibitor, 5-10 mg twice daily. Lesional scalp tissue (obtained by punch biopsy) and peripheral blood were collected from alopecia areata patients. This clonotype was sampled from a human donor with alopecia areata. Sample: CD8+ T cells sorted from blood, taken at week 24, from a patient treated with tofacitinib. This rearrangement joins TRBV7-6 to TRBJ1-5, with D unresolved. CDR3 protein: CASSLDAGNQPQHF. CDR3 DNA: TGTGCCAGCAGCTTGGACGCAGGCAATCAGCCCCAGCATTTT.